A single sample is the source of the 19 T cell receptor beta chains below, sequenced in a study of patients and donors after allogeneic stem cell transplantation. TCRdb processed the RT-PCR reads anew with MiXCR; each CDR3 protein has one entry. The data hold about 110,000 distinct CDR3 sequences, with less than 45% observed a single time. The sequencing sample was made of blood, either unsorted or a sorted T cell fraction (not recorded which). The receptors derive from a human donor who was either an allogeneic HSCT recipient or a stem cell or donor lymphocyte infusion donor (not recorded which). It is not recorded whose cells these are; they may come from a transplant donor.

Many counts were recorded for this clonotype. This chain links TRBV12-3 or TRBV12-4 with TRBJ1-5; D remains ambiguous. V lost 6 bases to trimming and J lost 5 bases, with 14 bases between them. The length of the CDR3 is 14 residues. As DNA, the CDR3 is TGTGCCAGCAGCTTGGTAGGGATAGATCAGCCCCAGCATTTT. Translating gives CASSLVGIDQPQHF.

The CDR3 region is CASSPEGGSVYGYTF. DNA of the CDR3: TGTGCCAGCTCACCAGAGGGGGGCTCGGTCTATGGCTACACCTTC. J is TRBJ1-2 and V is TRBV18; a weak D match, TRBD1 (6 bases). Trimming took 2 bases from V and 4 from J, leaving 14 bases between them. Germline V gives CDR1 KGHSH, CDR2 LQKENI. This CDR3 is built from 15 residues.

The chain carries TRBV6-5 and TRBJ2-7; the match to TRBD2 covers 8 bases. Germline V gene lookup returns CDR1 MNHEY and CDR2 SVGAGI. This CDR3 is built from 15 residues. Trimming took 2 bases from V and 7 from J; bases not matched to a gene: 10. The CDR3 is CASSYGASGSREQYF. The CDR3, as DNA: TGTGCCAGCAGTTACGGGGCTAGCGGGTCGCGGGAGCAGTACTTC.

The rearrangement uses TRBV18 and TRBJ1-1, with 7 bases aligning to TRBD1. Germline CDR1 and CDR2: KGHSH and LQKENI. This CDR3 contains 13 residues. The V and J ends lost 3 bases and 10 bases, in that order; junction bases with no gene match: 8. Here the CDR3 DNA reads TGTGCCAGCTCACCCCAGACAGGGCTAGGAGCTTTCTTT. This sequence encodes CASSPQTGLGAFF.

The chain couples TRBV7-2 to TRBJ1-6; unclear D gene. Germline CDR1 reads SGHTA; CDR2 reads FQGNSA. CDR3 length equals 12 residues. Trimming stripped 7 bases from V and 9 bases from J, with 10 bases between. CDR3 amino acids: CASTPSSSPLHF. CDR3 bases: TGTGCCAGCACCCCCTCCAGTTCACCCCTCCACTTT.

V gene TRBV20-1 combines with J gene TRBJ1-5; 7 nucleotides agree with TRBD1. CDR3 length equals 15 residues. The ends lost 3 bases at V and 0 bases at J; junction bases unmatched: 5. Germline V lookup: CDR1 DFQATT, CDR2 SNEGSKA (reference sequence). This CDR3 reads CSARRQGHSNQPQHF. In DNA, the CDR3 is TGCAGTGCTAGGAGACAGGGTCATAGCAATCAGCCCCAGCATTTT.

The rearrangement joins TRBV6-2 or TRBV6-3 to TRBJ2-7; D gene ambiguous. Germline CDR1 reads MNHEY; CDR2 reads SVGEGT. Trimming stripped 2 bases from V and 3 bases from J, with 5 bases between. The CDR3 length is 12 residues. This CDR3 is CASSYRFYEQYF. The DNA for the CDR3 is TGTGCCAGCAGTTACCGCTTCTACGAGCAGTACTTC.

The sample holds one count of this clonotype. The CDR3 region has the DNA TGTGCCAGCAGTGAACCGGGGCTCCCGGGTGGGGACCAGTACTTC. Protein sequence: CASSEPGLPGGDQYF. This chain uses TRBV2 with TRBJ2-5; either TRBD1 or TRBD2 may fit D (5 bases each). The CDR3 loop spans 15 amino acids. The germline CDR1 and CDR2 sequences are SNHLY and FYNNEI. V dropped 2 bases and J dropped 10 bases, with 20 bases sitting between them. Full variable domain (remainder filled in from reference TRBV2 and TRBJ2-5): EPEVTQTPSHQVTQMGQEVILRCVPISNHLYFYWYRQILGQKVEFLVSFYNNEISEKSEIFDDQFSVERPDGSNFTLKIRSTKLEDSAMYFCASSEPGLPGGDQYFGPGTRLLVL.

The chain is built from TRBV20-1 and TRBJ2-7, with 7 bases that match TRBD1. Germline trimming cut 3 bases from V and 1 base from J; bases unmatched to any gene: 3. Germline V CDR1 and CDR2: DFQATT, SNEGSKA (reference sequence). The CDR3 totals 13 residues. CDR3 in amino acids: CSASQDRSYEQYF. CDR3 bases: TGCAGTGCTAGCCAGGACAGGTCCTACGAGCAGTACTTC.

A few counts support this clonotype. The CDR3 here is CSAGGRSFEQYF. In nucleotides, the CDR3 is TGCAGTGCTGGAGGCAGGAGTTTTGAGCAGTACTTC. The chain is built from TRBV20-1 and TRBJ2-7; a weak D match, TRBD2 (5 bases). CDR3 length: 12 amino acids. Per germline, CDR1 DFQATT and CDR2 SNEGSKA (reference sequence). V was shortened by 5 bases and J by 7 bases, with 15 bases between the two germline ends.

V is TRBV5-1 and J is TRBJ2-1; 12 bases fit TRBD2. With 3 bases clipped from V and 8 bases from J, the junction kept 9 bases outside the gene matches. CDR1 is SGHRS and CDR2 is YFSETQ in the germline V gene. The CDR3 covers 16 residues. CDR3 protein: CASSSSLAGGLDEQFF. The DNA for the CDR3 is TGCGCCAGCAGCTCCTCACTAGCGGGAGGACTTGATGAGCAGTTCTTC.

This clonotype has just a few counts. The gene calls are TRBV12-3 or TRBV12-4 and TRBJ2-1; 9 nucleotides align to TRBD2. This CDR3 region has 17 residues. Trimming cost V 0 bases and J 9 bases; bases outside gene matches: 12. CDR3 protein: CASSLAGTSLVLGEQFF. The CDR3 DNA sequence: TGTGCCAGCAGTTTAGCCGGGACTAGCTTGGTTCTCGGTGAGCAGTTCTTC.

This clonotype occurred a few times. The chain has TRBV4-3 and TRBJ2-7, with 7 bases that match TRBD2. The trim removed 0 bases at V and 2 bases at J, leaving 4 bases unmatched. This CDR3 has 15 residues. The germline V gene has CDR1 LGHNA and CDR2 YSLEER. The CDR3 protein is CASSQDTSDAYEQYF. CDR3 DNA: TGCGCCAGCAGCCAAGATACTAGCGACGCCTACGAGCAGTACTTC.

This clonotype was detected only a few times. J is TRBJ1-1 and V is TRBV11-2; D might be TRBD1 (5 bases). The V and J ends lost 1 base and 3 bases respectively, with 12 bases between them. This CDR3 is built from 15 residues. Germline-derived CDR1 and CDR2 are SGHAT and FQNNGV. CDR3 DNA sequence: TGTGCCAGCAGCTTAGCGGCGGGGCTGTACACTGAAGCTTTCTTT. It yields the protein CASSLAAGLYTEAFF.

The V gene is TRBV12-3 or TRBV12-4, the J gene TRBJ1-5; D perhaps matches TRBD1 (6 bases). Trimming shortened V by 6 bases and J by 3 bases, and 9 bases separated the two germline ends. The CDR3 contains 13 residues. The CDR3: CASRGGNNQPQHF. The CDR3 DNA reads TGTGCCAGCAGAGGGGGGAACAATCAGCCCCAGCATTTT.

This chain uses TRBV5-5 with TRBJ2-7; TRBD1 matches at 8 bases. V lost 0 bases and J lost 5; bases outside the gene matches: 4. This CDR3 contains 14 residues. The germline gives CDR1 SGHKS, CDR2 YYEKEE (reference sequence). CDR3 DNA: TGTGCCAGCAGCTTGGGACCAGGGGGCAACGAGCAGTACTTC. This gives the protein CASSLGPGGNEQYF.

V and J are TRBV7-9 and TRBJ2-1; the D gene is possibly TRBD2 (6 bases). V was shortened by 11 bases and J by 0 bases, with 14 bases between the two germline ends. The CDR3 sequence is 14 residues long. Germline values: CDR1 SEHNR, CDR2 FQNEAQ (reference sequence). As DNA, the CDR3 is TGTGCCGGAGATAGCGGAAGCTCCTACAATGAGCAGTTCTTC. Encoded protein: CAGDSGSSYNEQFF.

This clonotype was seen more than once but under ten times. The rearrangement links TRBV12-3 or TRBV12-4 to TRBJ1-2; 9 bases line up with TRBD1. CDR3 size: 13 residues. V shed 6 bases, J shed 3 bases, and the junction held 2 bases outside the gene matches. The CDR3 sequence is CASRRQGDYGYTF. The CDR3 DNA follows: TGTGCCAGCAGAAGACAGGGGGACTATGGCTACACCTTC.

For the CDR3, the DNA is TGCAGCGCCCGGGACTCCTACACTGAAGCTTTCTTT. Amino acids: CSARDSYTEAFF. The chain joins TRBV29-1 to TRBJ1-1; D possibly corresponds to TRBD1 (5 bases). The CDR3 is 12 amino acids. Germline V gene lookup returns CDR1 SQVTM and CDR2 ANQGSEA. Trimming took off 7 bases at V and 3 bases at J, with 12 bases between the two ends.